The T cell receptor beta chain under discussion was sequenced for a study of CD8 T cells in Susac syndrome. Random hexamers served to reverse transcribe about 0.45 to 1 ug RNA. Amplification of TCR beta CDR3 by immunoSEQ multiplex PCR spanned 54 Vbeta and 13 Jbeta. From the immunoSEQ multiplex PCR reads, TCRdb called clonotypes with MiXCR, one entry per CDR3 protein. The sample includes approximately 200,000 distinct CDR3 sequences, approximately 95% of them seen just once. CD8+ and CD4+ T cells from blood underwent TCR beta sequencing, which was carried out in a high-throughput format. There are 15 residues in the CDR3. Per the germline V gene, CDR1 is SGHAT and CDR2 is FQNNGV. Trimming shortened V by 1 base and J by 6 bases, and 14 bases separated the two germline ends. The sample holds one count of this clonotype.

The V and J genes are TRBV11-2 and TRBJ2-3; TRBD2 is a possible D gene (7 bases). This receptor was identified in a human donor with multiple sclerosis. Sequencing used CD4+ T cells from PBMCs. CDR3 in DNA: TGTGCCAGCAGCTTAGTGGGGGGGCCGAGGGATACGCAGTATTTT. As protein: CASSLVGGPRDTQYF.